This TCR beta chain is from a study of T cells after yellow fever vaccination. Study conclusions and caveats: Subsequent to the booster, the majority of primary-vaccination clones reappeared (96% CD4, 88% CD8). There was a possibility that FACS-sorted repertoires contained abundant clonotypes contaminating from the bulk population.

Comments on this clonotype: Its antigen is not identified.

V lost 0 bases and J 4 bases, leaving 4 bases between the germline ends. This CDR3 is 12 amino acids long. CDR1 SGHRS and CDR2 YFSETQ come from the germline V gene. Production of TCR cDNA was by 5'RACE template switching, which also added a universal primer site and UMIs. TCRdb recomputed calls from the 5' RACE reads with MiXCR, one row per CDR3 protein. The data show about 150,000 distinct CDR3 sequences, about 6% seen once. This TCR was recovered from a man between 18 and 35 years old who received the YFV17D yellow fever vaccine. The chain recombines TRBV5-1 with TRBJ2-5; no firm D call. The specimen was CD4+ T cells sorted from PBMCs, collected on the day of the first yellow fever vaccination. This CDR3 reads CASSLGAETQYF. The CDR3 DNA follows: TGCGCCAGCAGCTTGGGGGCAGAGACCCAGTACTTC.